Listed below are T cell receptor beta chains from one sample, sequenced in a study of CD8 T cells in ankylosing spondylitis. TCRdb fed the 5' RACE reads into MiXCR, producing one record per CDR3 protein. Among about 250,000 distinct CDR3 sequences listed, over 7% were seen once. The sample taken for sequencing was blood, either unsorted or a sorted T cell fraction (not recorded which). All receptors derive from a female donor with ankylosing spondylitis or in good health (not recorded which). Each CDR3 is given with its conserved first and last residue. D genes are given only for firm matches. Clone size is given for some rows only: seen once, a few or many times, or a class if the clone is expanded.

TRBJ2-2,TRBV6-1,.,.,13,TGTGCCAGCAGCGACCCTTACACCGGGGAGCTGTTTTTT,CASSDPYTGELFF
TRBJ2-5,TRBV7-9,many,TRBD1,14,TGTGCCAGCAGCATAACAGGGGCCGGAGAGACCCAGTACTTC,CASSITGAGETQYF
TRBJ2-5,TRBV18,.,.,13,TGTGCCAGCTCACCAGGAAGTCAAGAGACCCAGTACTTC,CASSPGSQETQYF
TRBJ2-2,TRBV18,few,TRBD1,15,TGTGCCAGCTCGTCAGGACAGGGCAACACCGGGGAGCTGTTTTTT,CASSSGQGNTGELFF
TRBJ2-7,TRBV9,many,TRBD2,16,TGTGCCAGCACCTGGGGGGCTAGCGGGACCTCCTACGAGCAGTACTTC,CASTWGASGTSYEQYF
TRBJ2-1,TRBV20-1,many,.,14,TGCAGTTATCTCCCGGGACTCTCCTACAATGAGCAGTTCTTC,CSYLPGLSYNEQFF
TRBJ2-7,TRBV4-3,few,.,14,TGCGCCAGCAGCCAAGTCTTGGCTCTTAGCGAGCAGTACTTC,CASSQVLALSEQYF
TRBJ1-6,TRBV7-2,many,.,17,TGTGCCAGCAGCTTAATGGCCGGCTTGGCTATAGGTTCACCCCTCCACTTT,CASSLMAGLAIGSPLHF
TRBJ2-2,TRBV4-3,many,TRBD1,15,TGCGCCAGCCGTCAGGGACAGGGTATTACCGGGGAGCTGTTTTTT,CASRQGQGITGELFF
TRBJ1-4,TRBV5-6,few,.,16,TGTGCCAGCAGCTTGGTAGACCCCGGAGGGAATGAAAAACTGTTTTTT,CASSLVDPGGNEKLFF
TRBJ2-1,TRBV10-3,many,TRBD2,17,TGTGCCACAAAACTAGCGGGAGGGCCTGATGGGTACAATGAGCAGTTCTTC,CATKLAGGPDGYNEQFF
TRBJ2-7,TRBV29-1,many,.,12,TGCAGCGTTGTCGGACTCTCCTACGAGCAGTACTTC,CSVVGLSYEQYF
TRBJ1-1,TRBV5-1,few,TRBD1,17,TGCGCCAGCAGCCACCGGGACAGGGGAGTGGTTGCCACTGAAGCTTTCTTT,CASSHRDRGVVATEAFF
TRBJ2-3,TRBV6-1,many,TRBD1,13,TGTGCCAGCAGAAACGACAGGGCTGATACGCAGTATTTT,CASRNDRADTQYF
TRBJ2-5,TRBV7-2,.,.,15,TGTGCCAGCAGCATAAGTGGACCGACGAGAGAGACCCAGTACTTC,CASSISGPTRETQYF
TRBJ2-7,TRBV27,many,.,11,TGTGCCAGCAGGACGTACTCCGAGCAGTACTTC,CASRTYSEQYF
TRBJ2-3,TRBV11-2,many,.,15,TGTGCCAGCAGCTTACTGGGACTTTACACAGATACGCAGTATTTT,CASSLLGLYTDTQYF
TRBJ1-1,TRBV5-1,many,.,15,TGCGCCAGCAGCTTGGAAGGACTCCGGAACACTGAAGCTTTCTTT,CASSLEGLRNTEAFF
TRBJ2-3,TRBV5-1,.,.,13,TGCGCCAGCAGCACTGGCACGAGGGATACGCAGTATTTT,CASSTGTRDTQYF
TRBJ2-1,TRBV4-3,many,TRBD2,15,TGCGCCAGCAGCCCCAGCGGGAGGGCCAGGAATGAGCAGTTCTTC,CASSPSGRARNEQFF